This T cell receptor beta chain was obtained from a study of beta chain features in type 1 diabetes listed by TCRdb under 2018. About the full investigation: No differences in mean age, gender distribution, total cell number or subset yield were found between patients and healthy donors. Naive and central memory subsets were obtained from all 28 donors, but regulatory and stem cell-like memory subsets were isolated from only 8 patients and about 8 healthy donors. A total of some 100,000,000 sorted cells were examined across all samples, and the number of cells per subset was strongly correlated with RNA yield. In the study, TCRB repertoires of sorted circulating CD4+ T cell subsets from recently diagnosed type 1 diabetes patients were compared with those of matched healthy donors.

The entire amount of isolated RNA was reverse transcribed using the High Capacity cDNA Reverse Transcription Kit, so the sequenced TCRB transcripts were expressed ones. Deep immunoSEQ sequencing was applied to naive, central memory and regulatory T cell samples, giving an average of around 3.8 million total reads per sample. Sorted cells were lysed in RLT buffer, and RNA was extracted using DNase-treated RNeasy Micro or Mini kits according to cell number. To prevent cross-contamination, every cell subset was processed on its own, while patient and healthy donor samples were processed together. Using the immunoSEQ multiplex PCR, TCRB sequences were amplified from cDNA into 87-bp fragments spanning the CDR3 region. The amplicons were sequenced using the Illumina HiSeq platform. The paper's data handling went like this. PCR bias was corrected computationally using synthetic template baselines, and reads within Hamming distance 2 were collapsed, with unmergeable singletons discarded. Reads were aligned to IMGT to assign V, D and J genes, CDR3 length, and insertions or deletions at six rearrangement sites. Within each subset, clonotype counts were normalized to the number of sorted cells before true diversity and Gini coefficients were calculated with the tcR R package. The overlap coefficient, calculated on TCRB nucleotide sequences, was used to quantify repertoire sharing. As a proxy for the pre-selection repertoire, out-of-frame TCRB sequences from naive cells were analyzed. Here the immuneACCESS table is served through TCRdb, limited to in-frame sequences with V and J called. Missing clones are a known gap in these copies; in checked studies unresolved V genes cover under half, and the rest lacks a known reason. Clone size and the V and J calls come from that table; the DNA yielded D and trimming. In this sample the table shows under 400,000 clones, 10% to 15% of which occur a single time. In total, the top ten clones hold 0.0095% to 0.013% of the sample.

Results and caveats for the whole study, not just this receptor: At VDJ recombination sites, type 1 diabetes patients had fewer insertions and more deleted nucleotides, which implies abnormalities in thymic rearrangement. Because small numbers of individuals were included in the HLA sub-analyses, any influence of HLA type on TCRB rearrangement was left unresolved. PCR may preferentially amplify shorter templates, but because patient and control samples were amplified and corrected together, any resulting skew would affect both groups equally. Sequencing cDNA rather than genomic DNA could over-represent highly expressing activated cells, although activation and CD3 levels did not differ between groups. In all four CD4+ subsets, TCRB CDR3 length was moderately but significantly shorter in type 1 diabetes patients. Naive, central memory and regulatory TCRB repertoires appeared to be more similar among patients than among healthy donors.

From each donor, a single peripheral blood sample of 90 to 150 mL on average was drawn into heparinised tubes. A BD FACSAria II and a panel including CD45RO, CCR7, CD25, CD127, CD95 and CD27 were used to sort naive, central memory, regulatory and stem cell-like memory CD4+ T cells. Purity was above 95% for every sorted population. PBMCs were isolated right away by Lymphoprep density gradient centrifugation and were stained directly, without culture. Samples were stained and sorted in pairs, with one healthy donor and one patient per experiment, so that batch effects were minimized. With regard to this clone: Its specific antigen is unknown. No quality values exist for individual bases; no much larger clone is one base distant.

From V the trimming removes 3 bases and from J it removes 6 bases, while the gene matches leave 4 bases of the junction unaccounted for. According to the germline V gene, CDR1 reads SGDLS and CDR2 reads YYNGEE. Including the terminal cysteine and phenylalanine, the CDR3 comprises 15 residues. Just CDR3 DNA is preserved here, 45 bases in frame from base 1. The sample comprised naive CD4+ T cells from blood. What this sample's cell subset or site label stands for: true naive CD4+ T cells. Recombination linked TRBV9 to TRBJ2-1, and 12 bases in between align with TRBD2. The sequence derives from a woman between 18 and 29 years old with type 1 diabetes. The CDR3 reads CASSAGLAGINEQFF. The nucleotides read TGTGCCAGCAGCGCTGGACTAGCGGGGATCAATGAGCAGTTCTTC. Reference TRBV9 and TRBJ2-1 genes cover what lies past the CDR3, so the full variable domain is DSGVTQTPKHLITATGQRVTLRCSPRSGDLSVYWYQQSLDQGLQFLIQYYNGEERAKGNILERFSAQQFPDLHSELNLSSLELGDSALYFCASSAGLAGINEQFFGPGTRLTVL.